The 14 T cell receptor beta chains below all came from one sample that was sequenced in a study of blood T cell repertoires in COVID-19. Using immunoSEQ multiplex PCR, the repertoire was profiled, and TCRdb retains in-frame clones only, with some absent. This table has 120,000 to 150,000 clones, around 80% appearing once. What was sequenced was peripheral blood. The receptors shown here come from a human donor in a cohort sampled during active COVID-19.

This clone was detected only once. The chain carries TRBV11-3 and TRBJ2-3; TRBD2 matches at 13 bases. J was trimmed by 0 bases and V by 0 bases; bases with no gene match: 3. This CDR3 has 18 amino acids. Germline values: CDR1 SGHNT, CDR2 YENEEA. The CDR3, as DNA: TGTGCCAGCAGCTTAGACGGGACTAGCGGGGCTAGCACAGATACGCAGTATTTT. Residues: CASSLDGTSGASTDTQYF.

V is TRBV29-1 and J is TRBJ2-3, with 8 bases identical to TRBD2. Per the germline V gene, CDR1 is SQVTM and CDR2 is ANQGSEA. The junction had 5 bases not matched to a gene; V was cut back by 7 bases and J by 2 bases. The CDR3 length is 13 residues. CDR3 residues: CSAAGGLTDTQYF. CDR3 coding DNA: TGCAGCGCGGCGGGGGGACTCACAGATACGCAGTATTTT.

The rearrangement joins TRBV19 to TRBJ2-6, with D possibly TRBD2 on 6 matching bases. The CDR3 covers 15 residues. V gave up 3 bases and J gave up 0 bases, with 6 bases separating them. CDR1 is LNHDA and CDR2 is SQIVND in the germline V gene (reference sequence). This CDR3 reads CASSIGGSGANVLTF. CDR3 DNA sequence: TGTGCCAGTAGTATCGGGGGCTCTGGGGCCAACGTCCTGACTTTC. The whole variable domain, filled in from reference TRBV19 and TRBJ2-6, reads DGGITQSPKYLFRKEGQNVTLSCEQNLNHDAMYWYRQDPGQGLRLIYYSQIVNDFQKGDIAEGYSVSREKKESFPLTVTSAQKNPTAFYLCASSIGGSGANVLTFGAGSRLTVL.

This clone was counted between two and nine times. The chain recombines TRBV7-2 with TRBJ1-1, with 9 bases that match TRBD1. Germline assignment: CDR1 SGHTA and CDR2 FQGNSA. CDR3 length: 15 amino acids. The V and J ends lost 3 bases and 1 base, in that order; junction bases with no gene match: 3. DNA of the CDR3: TGTGCCAGCAGCTTGGGGGACAGGGCGAACACTGAAGCTTTCTTT. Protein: CASSLGDRANTEAFF.

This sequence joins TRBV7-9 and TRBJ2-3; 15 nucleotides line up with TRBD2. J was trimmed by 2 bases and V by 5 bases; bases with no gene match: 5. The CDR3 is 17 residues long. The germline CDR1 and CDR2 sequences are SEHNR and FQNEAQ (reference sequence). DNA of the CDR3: TGTGCCAGCAGCCTCGGGACTAGCGGGGGGCACACAGATACGCAGTATTTT. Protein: CASSLGTSGGHTDTQYF.

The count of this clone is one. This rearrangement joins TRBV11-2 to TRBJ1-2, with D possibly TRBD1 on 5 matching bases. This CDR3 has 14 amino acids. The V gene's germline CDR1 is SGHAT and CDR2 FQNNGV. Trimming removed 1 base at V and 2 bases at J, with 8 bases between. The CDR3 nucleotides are TGTGCCAGCAGCTTAGCACAGGTGAACTATGGCTACACCTTC. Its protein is CASSLAQVNYGYTF.

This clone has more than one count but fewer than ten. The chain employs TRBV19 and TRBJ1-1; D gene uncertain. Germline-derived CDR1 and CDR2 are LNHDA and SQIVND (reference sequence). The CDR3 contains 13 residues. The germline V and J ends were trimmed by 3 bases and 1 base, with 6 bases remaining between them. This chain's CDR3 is CASSMRENTEAFF. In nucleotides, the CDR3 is TGTGCCAGTAGTATGAGGGAGAACACTGAAGCTTTCTTT.

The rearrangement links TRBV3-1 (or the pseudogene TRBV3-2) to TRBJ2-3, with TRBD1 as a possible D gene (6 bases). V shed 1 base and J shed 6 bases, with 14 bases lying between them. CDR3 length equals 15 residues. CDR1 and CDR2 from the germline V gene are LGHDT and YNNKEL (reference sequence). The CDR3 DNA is TGTGCCAGCAGCCAAGCAGGGGTCTTAAGGGATACGCAGTATTTT. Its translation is CASSQAGVLRDTQYF.

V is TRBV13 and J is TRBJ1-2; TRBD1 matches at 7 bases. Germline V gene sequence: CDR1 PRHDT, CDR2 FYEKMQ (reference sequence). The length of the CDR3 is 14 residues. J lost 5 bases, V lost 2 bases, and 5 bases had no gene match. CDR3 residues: CASSLKGTAYGYTF. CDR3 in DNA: TGTGCCAGCAGCTTAAAAGGGACAGCATATGGCTACACCTTC.

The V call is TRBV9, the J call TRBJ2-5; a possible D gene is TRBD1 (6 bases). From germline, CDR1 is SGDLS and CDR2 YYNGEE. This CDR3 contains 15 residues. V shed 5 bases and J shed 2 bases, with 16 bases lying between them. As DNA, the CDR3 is TGTGCCAGCAGTCCCTACCTTACAGGGCAAGAGACCCAGTACTTC. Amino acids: CASSPYLTGQETQYF.

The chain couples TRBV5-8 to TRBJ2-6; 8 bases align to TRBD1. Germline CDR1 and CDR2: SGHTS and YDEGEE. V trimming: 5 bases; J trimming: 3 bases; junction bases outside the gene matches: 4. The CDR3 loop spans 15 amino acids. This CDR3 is CASSPDRVGANVLTF. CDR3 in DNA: TGTGCCAGCAGTCCGGACAGGGTTGGGGCCAACGTCCTGACTTTC.

This CDR3 is CAIREVVNTEAFF. CDR3 sequence (DNA): TGTGCCATCCGAGAAGTCGTGAACACTGAAGCTTTCTTT. The chain employs TRBV10-3 and TRBJ1-1; D is undetermined. Germline V gene sequence: CDR1 ENHRY, CDR2 SYGVKD. Trimming removed 8 bases at V and 0 bases at J, with 10 bases between. This CDR3 has 13 amino acids.

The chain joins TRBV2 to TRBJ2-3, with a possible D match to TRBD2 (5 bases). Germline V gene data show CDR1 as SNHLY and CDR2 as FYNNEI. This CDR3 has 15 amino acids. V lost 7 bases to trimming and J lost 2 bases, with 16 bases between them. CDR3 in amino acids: CASIGLLADTDTQYF. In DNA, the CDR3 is TGTGCCAGCATCGGGCTCCTAGCAGACACAGATACGCAGTATTTT.

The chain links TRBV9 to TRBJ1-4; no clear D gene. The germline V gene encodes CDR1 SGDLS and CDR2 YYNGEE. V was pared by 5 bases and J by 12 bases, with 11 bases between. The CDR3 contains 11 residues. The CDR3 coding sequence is TGTGCCAGCAGTCAAGCCGGGGAACTGTTTTTT. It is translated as CASSQAGELFF.